These 27 T cell receptor beta chains were all obtained from the same sample, sequenced in a study of metastatic and nonmetastatic thyroid tumors (dated by TCRdb to about 2020). Before undergoing thyroid surgery, none of the patients had been given any kind of treatment. The protocol used for the library was PCR. The sequencer was an Illumina HiSeq 4000. TCRdb took the public reads, trimmed them with fastp at Q25, ran MiXCR for clone calling and kept in-frame beta chains. Within this sample are around 30,000 clones, with around 22% of them counted one time only. About 2.5% of the sample is held by the ten biggest clonotypes. Sequenced material: blood. The receptors shown here come from a female donor with papillary thyroid cancer or a benign thyroid nodule (not recorded which). Some clones in this sample may be carry-over from other donors' samples.

This clone was seen many times. The chain has TRBV24-1 and TRBJ2-1, with 8 bases aligning to TRBD2. The germline V gene has CDR1 KGHDR and CDR2 SFDVKD. Trimming took 3 bases from V and 0 from J; bases not matched to a gene: 6. This CDR3 comprises 17 residues. CDR3 in amino acids: CATSDRLASSSYNEQFF. The CDR3 bases are TGTGCCACCAGTGATAGACTAGCGTCGAGCTCCTACAATGAGCAGTTCTTC.

This clone was seen repeatedly, ten times or more. The genes are TRBV10-3 and TRBJ2-5; 13 bases align to TRBD2. V gave up 6 bases and J gave up 4 bases; unmatched junction bases: 5. The CDR3 contains 15 residues. Germline V gene lookup returns CDR1 ENHRY and CDR2 SYGVKD. The CDR3 coding sequence is TGTGCCATCAGCGGGACTAGCGGGACTTCAGAGACCCAGTACTTC. Translation: CAISGTSGTSETQYF.

This clone was counted many times. The chain combines TRBV6-2 or TRBV6-3 with TRBJ2-5; the D gene is possibly TRBD1 (6 bases). V lost 7 bases, J lost 1 base, and 13 bases lay in between. Germline CDR1 is MNHEY and CDR2 is SVGEGT. CDR3 length: 14 residues. In nucleotides, the CDR3 is TGTGCCAGCACCATAACAGGGTTCCAAGAGACCCAGTACTTC. As protein: CASTITGFQETQYF.

This clone was counted at least ten times. CDR3 loop: CASSSRAMFLTAFF. In DNA form, the CDR3 reads TGTGCCAGTAGTTCCAGGGCGATGTTTTTGACGGCTTTCTTT. The chain uses TRBV19 and TRBJ1-1; a weak D match, TRBD1 (5 bases). V was clipped by 5 bases and J by 11 bases, with 21 bases between them. Germline loops: CDR1 LNHDA, CDR2 SQIVND (reference sequence). The CDR3 sequence is 14 residues long.

This clone was found many times. V and J are TRBV7-9 and TRBJ2-1; D unclear. CDR3 length: 12 amino acids. Germline values: CDR1 SEHNR, CDR2 FQNEAQ (reference sequence). Deletions cut 1 base from V and 6 bases from J, with 4 bases between. The CDR3 here is CASSLGTNEQFF. The CDR3 DNA reads TGTGCCAGCAGCTTAGGCACCAATGAGCAGTTCTTC.

The rearrangement links TRBV4-2 to TRBJ2-1; the match to TRBD2 covers 10 bases. The CDR3 has 15 amino acids. The V and J ends lost 3 bases and 8 bases, in that order; junction bases with no gene match: 7. Per germline, CDR1 LGHNA and CDR2 YNFKEQ. In DNA, the CDR3 is TGTGCCAGCAGCCAGGGGAGCGGGGGGGCCCATGAGCAGTTCTTC. The encoded protein is CASSQGSGGAHEQFF.

In regard to this clone: This is likely a read error, given that the CDR3 carries no conserved phenylalanine or tryptophan at its end. The rearrangement links TRBV30 to TRBJ2-1, with TRBD2 matching over 11 bases. This CDR3 is built from 14 residues. CDR1 and CDR2 from the germline V gene are GTSNPN and SVGIG (reference sequence). The CDR3, as DNA: TGTTCCTGGAGTGGGGTAGCGGGAGGGGATGAGCAGTTCTGC. Translating it yields CSWSGVAGGDEQFC.

This clone has a count of ten or more. The chain uses TRBV27 and TRBJ2-7, with D perhaps TRBD2 (7 bases). The ends were cut back, 1 base at V and 0 bases at J, with 13 bases in the middle. The CDR3 totals 16 residues. Germline V gene lookup returns CDR1 MNHEY and CDR2 SMNVEV (reference sequence). The CDR3 protein is CASSLFSAGASYEQYF. CDR3 nucleotides: TGTGCCAGCAGTTTATTCTCCGCGGGGGCCTCCTACGAGCAGTACTTC.

This clone occurred many times. The rearrangement links TRBV27 to TRBJ1-1, with a possible D match to TRBD1 (5 bases). Germline lookup yields CDR1 MNHEY and CDR2 SMNVEV (reference sequence). The CDR3 contains 14 residues. V shed 6 bases and J shed 0 bases, with 11 bases lying between them. The CDR3 here is CASRGGRLNTEAFF. In DNA, the CDR3 is TGTGCCAGCAGGGGGGGACGGTTGAACACTGAAGCTTTCTTT.

This clone came up many times. The chain uses TRBV20-1 and TRBJ2-1; 10 bases match TRBD2. V lost 1 base and J lost 4; bases outside the gene matches: 4. This CDR3 contains 15 residues. Germline values: CDR1 DFQATT, CDR2 SNEGSKA (reference sequence). The CDR3 sequence is CSARGNSGRYNEQFF. CDR3 in DNA: TGCAGTGCTAGAGGTAATAGCGGGAGGTACAATGAGCAGTTCTTC.

This clone was found many times. The rearrangement uses TRBV6-1 and TRBJ1-2, with 7 bases aligning to TRBD1. Germline values: CDR1 MNHNS, CDR2 SASEGT. V dropped 4 bases and J dropped 4; count of bases not matched to a gene: 12. This CDR3 contains 16 residues. The CDR3 bases are TGTGCCAGCAGTGTGACGGGAGCAGGGGGAGGCTATGGCTACACCTTC. Residues: CASSVTGAGGGYGYTF.

This clone is deemed medium-sized. This chain links TRBV6-1 with TRBJ1-3; D might be TRBD1 (6 bases). V was trimmed by 7 bases and J by 4 bases, leaving 14 bases between them. The CDR3 sequence is 14 residues long. CDR1 is MNHNS, CDR2 SASEGT, per germline. CDR3 DNA sequence: TGTGCCAGCATGGCCCAGGGGAAGGGAAACACCATATATTTT. Encoded protein: CASMAQGKGNTIYF.

The V and J genes are TRBV20-1 and TRBJ2-5; TRBD1 agrees at 8 bases. Germline V lookup: CDR1 DFQATT, CDR2 SNEGSKA (reference sequence). The junction had 4 bases not matched to a gene; V was cut back by 6 bases and J by 1 base. The CDR3 contains 13 residues. The CDR3 loop reads CSARTGGQETQYF. The CDR3 DNA reads TGCAGTGCAAGAACAGGGGGCCAAGAGACCCAGTACTTC.

This clone was counted between two and nine times. A read error may be the cause here, since a much bigger clone is one base away. The chain recombines TRBV6-1 with TRBJ2-1; D not resolved. Germline loops: CDR1 MNHNS, CDR2 SASEGT. CDR3 length equals 15 residues. The ends were cut back, 4 bases at V and 12 bases at J, with 22 bases in the middle. The CDR3 loop is CASSANPRVSHGQFF. Here the CDR3 DNA reads TGTGCCAGCAGTGCCAATCCCCGAGTTTCGCATGGGCAGTTCTTC.

This clone was detected ten times or more. J is TRBJ2-1 and V is TRBV4-3; D is perhaps TRBD2 (5 bases). This CDR3 has 16 residues. Germline values: CDR1 LGHNA, CDR2 YSLEER. V was shortened by 0 bases and J by 3 bases, with 12 bases between the two germline ends. The CDR3 DNA sequence: TGCGCCAGCAGCCAAGATCCGGGGAGTAACTACAATGAGCAGTTCTTC. This gives the protein CASSQDPGSNYNEQFF.

At least ten counts were recorded for this clone. The same CDR3 arises from other DNA sequences in this sample as well. V usage is TRBV3-1 and J usage is TRBJ1-1; D perhaps matches TRBD1 (6 bases). V was shortened by 4 bases and J by 3 bases, with 9 bases between the two germline ends. The CDR3 is made up of 13 amino acids. From germline, CDR1 is LGHDT and CDR2 YNNKEL (reference sequence). In nucleotides, the CDR3 is TGTGCCAGCAGCCCTTCAGGGGACACTGAAGCTTTCTTT. Protein sequence: CASSPSGDTEAFF. The whole variable domain, filled in from reference TRBV3-1 and TRBJ1-1, reads DTAVSQTPKYLVTQMGNDKSIKCEQNLGHDTMYWYKQDSKKFLKIMFSYNNKELIINETVPNRFSPKSPDKAHLNLHINSLELGDSAVYFCASSPSGDTEAFFGQGTRLTVV.

This clone was observed once. A read error may account for a junction end that differs from germline. The rearrangement uses TRBV6-9 and TRBJ1-5, with unresolved D. This CDR3 is built from 13 residues. Germline CDR1 reads MNHGY; CDR2 reads SVAAGI. DNA for the CDR3: TGTGCCAGCAGTTATTTCGGCTATCAGGCCCAGCATTTT. Its protein is CASSYFGYQAQHF.

This clone is termed medium-sized. The rearrangement links TRBV18 to TRBJ2-7; TRBD1 matches 9 bases. The germline gives CDR1 KGHSH, CDR2 LQKENI. The CDR3 is 14 residues long. V shed 4 bases, J shed 5 bases, and the junction held 6 bases outside the gene matches. The DNA of the CDR3 is TGTGCCAGCTCACTCGACAGGGGGACACACGAGCAGTACTTC. Translation gives CASSLDRGTHEQYF. The whole variable domain, filled in from reference TRBV18 and TRBJ2-7, reads NAGVMQNPRHLVRRRGQEARLRCSPMKGHSHVYWYRQLPEEGLKFMVYLQKENIIDESGMPKERFSAEFPKEGPSILRIQQVVRGDSAAYFCASSLDRGTHEQYFGPGTRLTVT.

The CDR3: CAWRRDYEQYF. The CDR3 bases are TGTGCCTGGAGAAGGGACTACGAGCAGTACTTC. The chain recombines TRBV30 with TRBJ2-7; D not resolved. With 3 bases removed from V and 3 bases from J, the gap between germline ends came to 6 bases. Germline CDR1 is GTSNPN and CDR2 is SVGIG (reference sequence). This CDR3 comprises 11 residues. Supplemented by reference TRBV30 and TRBJ2-7, the full variable domain reads SQTIHQWPATLVQPVGSPLSLECTVEGTSNPNLYWYRQAAGRGLQLLFYSVGIGQISSEVPQNLSASRPQDRQFILSSKKLLLSDSGFYLCAWRRDYEQYFGPGTRLTVT.

This clone was counted many times. The rearrangement uses TRBV6-1 and TRBJ1-5, with TRBD1 as a possible D gene (5 bases). Trimming pared 5 bases from V and 5 bases from J, leaving 10 bases between. The CDR3 consists of 13 residues. Germline CDR1 reads MNHNS; CDR2 reads SASEGT. This chain's CDR3 is CASSWGSYQPQHF. CDR3 DNA: TGTGCCAGCAGTTGGGGCAGCTATCAGCCCCAGCATTTT.

This clone occurred many times. The chain recombines TRBV6-6 with TRBJ2-5, with TRBD1 identical over 7 bases. V dropped 0 bases and J dropped 4; count of bases not matched to a gene: 8. The CDR3 is made up of 16 amino acids. Germline V gene data show CDR1 as MNHNY and CDR2 as SVGAGI (reference sequence). The CDR3 region is CASSYSARGSGETQYF. CDR3 sequence (DNA): TGTGCCAGCAGTTACTCAGCCAGGGGGTCGGGAGAGACCCAGTACTTC.

This clone was seen repeatedly, ten times or more. This chain connects TRBV18 to TRBJ2-3; TRBD2 aligns across 9 bases. This CDR3 has 15 residues. V lost 3 bases and J lost 6; bases outside the gene matches: 7. Germline V CDR1 and CDR2: KGHSH, LQKENI. In nucleotides, the CDR3 is TGTGCCAGCTCACCCTTGCGGGAGGGCCCCGATACGCAGTATTTT. Translated: CASSPLREGPDTQYF.

This clone occurred a few times. Relative to the germline gene, one junction end is altered; a read error may explain this. This sequence joins TRBV27 and TRBJ2-5; 8 nucleotides align to TRBD1. The CDR3 loop spans 16 amino acids. CDR1 is MNHEY, CDR2 SMNVEV, per germline (reference sequence). Written as DNA, the CDR3 is TGTTCCAGCAGTTTAGTCAGGGGGCTGCTGCTCGAGACCCAGTACTTC. Encoded protein: CSSSLVRGLLLETQYF.

This clone has ten or more counts. This may arise from a read error, as a much more abundant clone is one base away. The chain employs TRBV19 and TRBJ2-3, with D perhaps being TRBD1 or TRBD2 (5 bases each). V lost 4 bases to trimming and J lost 11 bases, with 19 bases between them. The CDR3 is 14 residues long. The V gene's germline CDR1 is LNHDA and CDR2 SQIVND (reference sequence). The CDR3 protein is CASSTSGRARRQYF. Here the CDR3 DNA reads TGTGCCAGTAGTACCTCGGGGCGGGCTAGAAGGCAGTATTTT.

In the case of this clone: Sequence at one end of the junction differs from germline and may be a read error. This chain links TRBV5-1 with TRBJ2-1, with TRBD2 matching 10 bases. CDR1 and CDR2 from the germline V gene are SGHRS and YFSETQ. This CDR3 region has 16 residues. This chain's CDR3 is CACSLVSSGSGTEQFF. CDR3 DNA sequence: TGCGCCTGCAGCTTGGTCTCTAGCGGGAGTGGGACTGAGCAGTTCTTC.

Points on this clone: Germline and junction disagree at one end, which may indicate a read error. V gene TRBV6-5 combines with J gene TRBJ2-2; 11 nucleotides line up with TRBD2. The CDR3 totals 21 residues. Germline V gene lookup returns CDR1 MNHEY and CDR2 SVGAGI. As DNA, the CDR3 is TGTGCCAGCACCTCGACCGTGGGGACTAGCGGCTATCATCACAACACCGGGGGGCTGTTTTTT. Its translation is CASTSTVGTSGYHHNTGGLFF.

This clone was observed at least ten times. The chain combines TRBV12-3 or TRBV12-4 with TRBJ1-6, with TRBD1 matching over 7 bases. The J segment lost 5 bases and the V segment lost 5 bases, leaving 6 bases of the junction unmatched. The CDR3 loop spans 15 amino acids. DNA for the CDR3: TGTGCCAGCAGTCAAGACAGGGCGCATAATTCACCCCTCCACTTT. This translates into CASSQDRAHNSPLHF.